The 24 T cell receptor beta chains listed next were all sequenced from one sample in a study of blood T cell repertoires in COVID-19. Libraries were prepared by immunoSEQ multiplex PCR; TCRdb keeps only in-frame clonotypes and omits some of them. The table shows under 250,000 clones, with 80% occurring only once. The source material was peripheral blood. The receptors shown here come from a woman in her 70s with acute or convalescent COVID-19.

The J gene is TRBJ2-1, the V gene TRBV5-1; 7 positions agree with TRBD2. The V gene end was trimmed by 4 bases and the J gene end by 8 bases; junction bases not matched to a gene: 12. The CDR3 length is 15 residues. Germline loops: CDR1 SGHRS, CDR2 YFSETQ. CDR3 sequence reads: CASSRSGTSGDEQFF. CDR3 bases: TGCGCCAGCAGCCGGAGCGGGACTTCGGGGGATGAGCAGTTCTTC.

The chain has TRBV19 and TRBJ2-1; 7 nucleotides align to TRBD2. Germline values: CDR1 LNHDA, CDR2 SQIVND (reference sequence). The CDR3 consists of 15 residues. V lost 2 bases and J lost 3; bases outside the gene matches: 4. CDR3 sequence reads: CASSISAGFYNEQFF. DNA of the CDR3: TGTGCCAGTAGTATATCAGCGGGGTTCTACAATGAGCAGTTCTTC.

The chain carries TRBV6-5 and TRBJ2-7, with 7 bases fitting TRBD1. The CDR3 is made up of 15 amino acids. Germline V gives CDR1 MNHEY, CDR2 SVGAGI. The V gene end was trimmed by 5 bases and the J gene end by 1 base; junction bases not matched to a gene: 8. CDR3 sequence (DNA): TGTGCCAGCAGTAAGACAGGGCCCGTTTCCTACGAGCAGTACTTC. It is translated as CASSKTGPVSYEQYF.

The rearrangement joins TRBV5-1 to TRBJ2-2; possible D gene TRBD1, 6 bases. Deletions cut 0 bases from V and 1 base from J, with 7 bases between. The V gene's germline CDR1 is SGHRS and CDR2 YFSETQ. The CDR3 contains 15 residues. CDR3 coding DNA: TGCGCCAGCAGCTTGGACAGGGTGAACACCGGGGAGCTGTTTTTT. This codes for CASSLDRVNTGELFF.

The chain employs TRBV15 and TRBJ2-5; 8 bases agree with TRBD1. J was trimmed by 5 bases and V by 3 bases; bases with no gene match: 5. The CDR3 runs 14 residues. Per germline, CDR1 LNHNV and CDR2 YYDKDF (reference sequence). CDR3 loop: CATSRDRVAETQYF. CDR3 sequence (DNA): TGTGCCACCAGCAGGGACAGGGTTGCGGAGACCCAGTACTTC. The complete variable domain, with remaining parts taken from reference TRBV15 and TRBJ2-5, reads DAMVIQNPRYQVTQFGKPVTLSCSQTLNHNVMYWYQQKSSQAPKLLFHYYDKDFNNEADTPDNFQSRRPNTSFCFLDIRSPGLGDTAMYLCATSRDRVAETQYFGPGTRLLVL.

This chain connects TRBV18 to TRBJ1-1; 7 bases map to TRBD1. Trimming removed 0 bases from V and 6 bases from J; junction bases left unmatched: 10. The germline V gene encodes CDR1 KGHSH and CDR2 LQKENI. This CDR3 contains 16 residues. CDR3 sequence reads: CASSPPTEGARAEAFF. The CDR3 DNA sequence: TGTGCCAGCTCACCACCCACCGAGGGGGCAAGGGCTGAAGCTTTCTTT.

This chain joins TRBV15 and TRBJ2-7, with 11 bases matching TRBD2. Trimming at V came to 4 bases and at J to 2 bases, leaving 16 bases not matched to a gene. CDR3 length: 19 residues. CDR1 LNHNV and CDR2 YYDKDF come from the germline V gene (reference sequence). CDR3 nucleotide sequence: TGTGCCACCAGCATCAGAAGAGGGACTAGCGGACACCCGGCCTACGAGCAGTACGTC. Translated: CATSIRRGTSGHPAYEQYV.

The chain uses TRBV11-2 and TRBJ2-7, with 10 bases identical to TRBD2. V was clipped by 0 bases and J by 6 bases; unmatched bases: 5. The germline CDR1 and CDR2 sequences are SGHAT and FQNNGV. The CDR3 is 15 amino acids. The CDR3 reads CASSLEGTSGAEQYV. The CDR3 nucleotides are TGTGCCAGCAGCTTAGAAGGCACTAGCGGGGCCGAGCAGTACGTC.

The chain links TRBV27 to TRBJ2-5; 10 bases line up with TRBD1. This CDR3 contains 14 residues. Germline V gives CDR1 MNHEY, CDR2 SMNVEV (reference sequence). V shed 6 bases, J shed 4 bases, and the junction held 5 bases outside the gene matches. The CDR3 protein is CASRKGQGRETQYF. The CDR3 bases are TGTGCCAGCAGGAAGGGACAGGGGCGAGAGACCCAGTACTTC.

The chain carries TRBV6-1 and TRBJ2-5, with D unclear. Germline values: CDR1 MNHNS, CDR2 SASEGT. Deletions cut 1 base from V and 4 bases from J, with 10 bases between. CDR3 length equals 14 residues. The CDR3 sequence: CASSEGSGSETQYF. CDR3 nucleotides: TGTGCCAGCAGTGAAGGGTCCGGGTCAGAGACCCAGTACTTC.

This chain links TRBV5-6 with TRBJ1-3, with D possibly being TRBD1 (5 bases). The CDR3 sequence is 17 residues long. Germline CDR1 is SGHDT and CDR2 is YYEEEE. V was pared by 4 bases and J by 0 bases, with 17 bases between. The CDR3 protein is CASSQPYDSFSGNTIYF. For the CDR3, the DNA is TGTGCCAGCAGCCAACCGTATGACAGCTTCTCTGGAAACACCATATATTTT.

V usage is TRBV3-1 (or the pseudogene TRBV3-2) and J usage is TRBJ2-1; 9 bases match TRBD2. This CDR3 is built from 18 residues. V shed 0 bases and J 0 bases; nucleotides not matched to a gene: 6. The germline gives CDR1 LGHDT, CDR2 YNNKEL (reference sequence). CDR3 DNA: TGTGCCAGCAGCCAAGATTTCGGGCGGGGGGGCTCCTACAATGAGCAGTTCTTC. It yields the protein CASSQDFGRGGSYNEQFF.

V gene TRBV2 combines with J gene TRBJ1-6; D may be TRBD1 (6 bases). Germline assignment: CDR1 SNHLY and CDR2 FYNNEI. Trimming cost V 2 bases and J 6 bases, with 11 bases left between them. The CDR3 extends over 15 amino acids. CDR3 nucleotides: TGTGCCAGCAGTGAAAGCGGGGGCTCTAATTCACCCCTCCACTTT. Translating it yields CASSESGGSNSPLHF.

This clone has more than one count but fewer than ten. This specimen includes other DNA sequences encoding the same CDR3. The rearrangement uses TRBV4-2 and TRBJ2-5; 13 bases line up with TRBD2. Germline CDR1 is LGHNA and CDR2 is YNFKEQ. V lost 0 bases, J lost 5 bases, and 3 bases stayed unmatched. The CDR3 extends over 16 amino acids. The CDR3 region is CASSQDWGLAGETQYF. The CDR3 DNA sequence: TGTGCCAGCAGCCAAGATTGGGGACTAGCGGGGGAGACCCAGTACTTC.

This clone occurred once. CDR3 amino acids: CASSIPGLGNEQFF. CDR3 DNA sequence: TGTGCCAGCAGCATCCCGGGACTTGGCAATGAGCAGTTCTTC. This chain joins TRBV11-1 and TRBJ2-1; TRBD2 might be the D (6 bases). V was cut by 5 bases and J by 6 bases, with 14 bases left in between. CDR1 is SGHAT, CDR2 FQDESV, per germline (reference sequence). The CDR3 consists of 14 residues.

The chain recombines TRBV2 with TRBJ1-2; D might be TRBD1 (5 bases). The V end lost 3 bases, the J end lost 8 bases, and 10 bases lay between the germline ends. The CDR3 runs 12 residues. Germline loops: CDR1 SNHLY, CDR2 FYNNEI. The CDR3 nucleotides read TGTGCCAGCAGTGATCAGGGTTCGGGCTACACCTTC. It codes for CASSDQGSGYTF.

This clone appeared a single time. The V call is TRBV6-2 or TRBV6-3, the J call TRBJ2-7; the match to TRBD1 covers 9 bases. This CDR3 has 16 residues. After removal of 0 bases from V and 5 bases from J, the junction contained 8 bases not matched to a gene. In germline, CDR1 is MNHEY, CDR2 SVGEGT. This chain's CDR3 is CASSYSSGQGSNEQYV. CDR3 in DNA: TGTGCCAGCAGTTACTCATCAGGACAGGGGAGCAACGAGCAGTACGTC.

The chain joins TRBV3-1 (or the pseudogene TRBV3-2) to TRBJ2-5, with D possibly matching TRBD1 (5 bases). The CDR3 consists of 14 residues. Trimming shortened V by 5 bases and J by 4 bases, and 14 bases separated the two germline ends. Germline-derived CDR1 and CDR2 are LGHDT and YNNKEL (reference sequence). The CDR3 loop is CASSSGHSGETQYF. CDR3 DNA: TGTGCCAGCAGCTCCGGACACTCTGGAGAGACCCAGTACTTC.

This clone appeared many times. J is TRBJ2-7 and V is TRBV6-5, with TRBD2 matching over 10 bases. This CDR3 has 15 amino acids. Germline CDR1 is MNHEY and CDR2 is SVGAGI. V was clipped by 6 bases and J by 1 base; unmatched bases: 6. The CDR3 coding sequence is TGTGCCAGCAGCCTGGGGACTAGCGATTCCTACGAGCAGTACTTC. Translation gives CASSLGTSDSYEQYF.

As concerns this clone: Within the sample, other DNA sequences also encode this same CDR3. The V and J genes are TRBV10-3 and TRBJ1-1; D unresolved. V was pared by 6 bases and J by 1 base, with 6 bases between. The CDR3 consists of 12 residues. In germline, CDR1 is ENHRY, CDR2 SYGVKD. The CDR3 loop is CAISTGNTEAFF. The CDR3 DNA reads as TGTGCCATCAGCACGGGGAACACTGAAGCTTTCTTT.

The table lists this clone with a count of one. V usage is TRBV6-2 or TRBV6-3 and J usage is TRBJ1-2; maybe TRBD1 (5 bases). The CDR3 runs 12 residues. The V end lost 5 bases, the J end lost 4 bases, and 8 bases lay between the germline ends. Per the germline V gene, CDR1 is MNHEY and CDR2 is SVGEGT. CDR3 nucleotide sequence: TGTGCCAGCAGTCCAGGGTCCTATGGCTACACCTTC. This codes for CASSPGSYGYTF.

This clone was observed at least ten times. The CDR3 loop reads CASSLVWRGAPGELFF. CDR3 sequence (DNA): TGCGCCAGCAGCTTGGTATGGCGGGGGGCCCCCGGGGAGCTGTTTTTT. The rearrangement uses TRBV5-1 and TRBJ2-2, with TRBD2 matching 8 bases. V was pared by 0 bases and J by 6 bases, with 7 bases of the junction left unmatched. The V gene's germline CDR1 is SGHRS and CDR2 YFSETQ. The CDR3 extends over 16 amino acids.

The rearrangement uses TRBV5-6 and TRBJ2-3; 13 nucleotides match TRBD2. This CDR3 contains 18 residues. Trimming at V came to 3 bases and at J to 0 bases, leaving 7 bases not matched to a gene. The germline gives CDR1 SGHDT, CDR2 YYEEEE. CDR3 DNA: TGTGCCAGCAGCTCCCCTGGACTAGCGGGGGTCAGCACAGATACGCAGTATTTT. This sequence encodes CASSSPGLAGVSTDTQYF. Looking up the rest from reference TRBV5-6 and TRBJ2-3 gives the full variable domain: DAGVTQSPTHLIKTRGQQVTLRCSPKSGHDTVSWYQQALGQGPQFIFQYYEEEERQRGNFPDRFSGHQFPNYSSELNVNALLLGDSALYLCASSSPGLAGVSTDTQYFGPGTRLTVL.

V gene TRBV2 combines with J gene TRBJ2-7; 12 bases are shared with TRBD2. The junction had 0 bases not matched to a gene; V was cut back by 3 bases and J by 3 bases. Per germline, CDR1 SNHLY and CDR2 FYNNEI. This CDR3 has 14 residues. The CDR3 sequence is CASSEGLAGYEQYF. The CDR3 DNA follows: TGTGCCAGCAGTGAGGGACTAGCGGGCTACGAGCAGTACTTC.